Presented here are 30 T cell receptor beta chains from one specimen sequenced in a study of blood T cell repertoires in COVID-19. Here immunoSEQ multiplex PCR was the method, and the copy in TCRdb shows in-frame clones only, minus some. The sample has 140,000 or so clones, approximately 80% seen once. Sequencing input: PBMCs or T cells enriched from blood (not recorded which). The source is a woman in her thirties or forties who had recovered from COVID-19.

This chain connects TRBV18 to TRBJ2-3; D not resolved. Germline V gene lookup returns CDR1 KGHSH and CDR2 LQKENI. The CDR3 is 15 residues long. V was cut by 2 bases and J by 5 bases, with 14 bases left in between. The CDR3 region is CASSPVGSPGDTQYF. The CDR3 DNA follows: TGTGCCAGCTCACCAGTCGGTAGTCCCGGAGATACGCAGTATTTT.

The chain uses TRBV30 and TRBJ2-1; maybe TRBD1 (5 bases). V was trimmed by 4 bases and J by 7 bases, leaving 20 bases between them. The CDR3 has 15 amino acids. CDR1 is GTSNPN, CDR2 SVGIG, per germline (reference sequence). The CDR3 reads CAWNEGAEVFNEQFF. Here the CDR3 DNA reads TGTGCCTGGAATGAAGGGGCAGAGGTGTTTAATGAGCAGTTCTTC.

In this sample, this clone turned up a few times. This chain uses TRBV7-8 with TRBJ2-7; 11 bases align to TRBD1. Looked up from germline, CDR1 is SGHVS and CDR2 is FQNEAQ. V shed 5 bases and J 4 bases; nucleotides not matched to a gene: 13. There are 17 residues in the CDR3. CDR3 sequence: CASSLQLPGTGGYEQYF. CDR3 bases: TGTGCCAGCAGCCTACAACTCCCGGGGACAGGGGGTTACGAGCAGTACTTC. The full variable domain, completed using reference TRBV7-8 and TRBJ2-7, is GAGVSQSPRYKVAKRGQDVALRCDPISGHVSLFWYQQALGQGPEFLTYFQNEAQLDKSGLPSDRFFAERPEGSVSTLKIQRTQQEDSAVYLCASSLQLPGTGGYEQYFGPGTRLTVT.

The chain employs TRBV4-1 and TRBJ2-6; unclear D gene. The V gene lost 0 bases and the J gene lost 0 bases, with 3 bases spanning the gap. The germline V gene has CDR1 MGHRA and CDR2 YSYEKL. There are 15 residues in the CDR3. The chain's CDR3 is CASSQESSGANVLTF. For the CDR3, the DNA is TGCGCCAGCAGCCAAGAGAGCTCTGGGGCCAACGTCCTGACTTTC.

This clone was seen once. V is TRBV7-6 and J is TRBJ2-2; the match to TRBD2 covers 8 bases. The trim removed 1 base at V and 6 bases at J, leaving 10 bases unmatched. The CDR3 length is 17 residues. Germline assignment: CDR1 SGHVS and CDR2 FNYEAQ. The CDR3 DNA reads TGTGCCAGCAGCTTAGATCCGGGAGGGCTTCTCGCCGGGGAGCTGTTTTTT. It codes for CASSLDPGGLLAGELFF.

This clone was recorded once. The gene calls are TRBV15 and TRBJ1-2; the D gene is possibly TRBD1 (5 bases). V lost 3 bases and J 4 bases, leaving 15 bases between the germline ends. This CDR3 is built from 15 residues. The germline CDR1 and CDR2 sequences are LNHNV and YYDKDF (reference sequence). DNA for the CDR3: TGTGCCACCAGCAGGGGGCAGGGCTCATCCTATGGCTACACCTTC. Amino acid sequence: CATSRGQGSSYGYTF.

The chain links TRBV6-6 to TRBJ1-5; 7 bases are shared with TRBD1. The length of the CDR3 is 14 residues. Germline V gene sequence: CDR1 MNHNY, CDR2 SVGAGI (reference sequence). V trimming: 8 bases; J trimming: 0 bases; junction bases outside the gene matches: 4. CDR3 protein: CASGTVNSNQPQHF. CDR3 bases: TGTGCCAGCGGGACAGTCAATAGCAATCAGCCCCAGCATTTT.

This chain connects TRBV27 to TRBJ1-2; 8 bases map to TRBD1. Trimming at V came to 4 bases and at J to 8 bases, leaving 12 bases not matched to a gene. This CDR3 comprises 15 residues. Germline CDR1 MNHEY, CDR2 SMNVEV (reference sequence). This chain's CDR3 is CASSWSGTGGGGYTF. In DNA, the CDR3 is TGTGCCAGCAGTTGGTCGGGGACAGGAGGGGGGGGCTACACCTTC.

The chain combines TRBV6-6 with TRBJ2-5, with D unclear. V shed 3 bases and J shed 5 bases, with 4 bases lying between them. The germline CDR1 and CDR2 sequences are MNHNY and SVGAGI (reference sequence). CDR3 length: 11 residues. DNA of the CDR3: TGTGCCAGCAGTTATATGGAGACCCAGTACTTC. Protein: CASSYMETQYF.

The V call is TRBV28, the J call TRBJ1-2; D perhaps matches TRBD1 (5 bases). This CDR3 contains 15 residues. The V and J ends lost 6 bases and 7 bases respectively, with 21 bases between them. Germline CDR1 is MDHEN and CDR2 is SYDVKM. CDR3 sequence reads: CASSLNPGGSGGYTF. The DNA for the CDR3 is TGTGCCAGCAGCTTGAACCCTGGGGGGTCGGGTGGCTACACCTTC.

V usage is TRBV30 and J usage is TRBJ2-1; 7 positions agree with TRBD2. The CDR3 covers 12 residues. CDR1 is GTSNPN and CDR2 is SVGIG in the germline V gene (reference sequence). The ends lost 4 bases at V and 5 bases at J; junction bases unmatched: 2. The CDR3 sequence: CAWTGTNNEQFF. CDR3 nucleotides: TGTGCCTGGACAGGGACTAACAATGAGCAGTTCTTC. Filled out from reference TRBV30 and TRBJ2-1, the complete variable domain reads SQTIHQWPATLVQPVGSPLSLECTVEGTSNPNLYWYRQAAGRGLQLLFYSVGIGQISSEVPQNLSASRPQDRQFILSSKKLLLSDSGFYLCAWTGTNNEQFFGPGTRLTVL.

As DNA, the CDR3 is TGTGCCAGCAGTTTATGGGGGACAGGGTTTATGAACACTGAAGCTTTCTTT. Translating gives CASSLWGTGFMNTEAFF. This chain links TRBV27 with TRBJ1-1, with TRBD1 identical over 9 bases. V lost 1 base and J lost 0; bases outside the gene matches: 6. The CDR3 length is 17 residues. Per the germline V gene, CDR1 is MNHEY and CDR2 is SMNVEV (reference sequence).

This clone was seen only once. The chain recombines TRBV5-6 with TRBJ1-6, with TRBD1 matching 7 bases. The length of the CDR3 is 18 residues. V was pared by 4 bases and J by 0 bases, with 10 bases of the junction left unmatched. Germline V gives CDR1 SGHDT, CDR2 YYEEEE. As DNA, the CDR3 is TGTGCCAGCAGCGCGTCGGGGACAGCTAGCTCCTATAATTCACCCCTCCACTTT. This gives the protein CASSASGTASSYNSPLHF.

This chain connects TRBV27 to TRBJ2-7; possibly TRBD1 for D (5 bases). Germline lookup yields CDR1 MNHEY and CDR2 SMNVEV (reference sequence). The CDR3 is 13 amino acids. V was shortened by 6 bases and J by 0 bases, with 9 bases between the two germline ends. CDR3 DNA sequence: TGTGCCAGCAGCCATACAGGCTCCTACGAGCAGTACTTC. This translates into CASSHTGSYEQYF.

The chain links TRBV9 to TRBJ1-2; D unclear. Germline V gives CDR1 SGDLS, CDR2 YYNGEE. Trimming shortened V by 0 bases and J by 4 bases, and 16 bases separated the two germline ends. There are 16 residues in the CDR3. Written as DNA, the CDR3 is TGTGCCAGCAGCGTAGCGAGGGAAGGAATTTCCTATGGCTACACCTTC. It is translated as CASSVAREGISYGYTF.

The chain uses TRBV30 and TRBJ1-6, with 7 bases lining up with TRBD1. Trimming cost V 2 bases and J 5 bases; bases outside gene matches: 6. This CDR3 region has 15 residues. Germline values: CDR1 GTSNPN, CDR2 SVGIG (reference sequence). The CDR3 region is CAWSKDRANNSPLHF. The CDR3 DNA sequence: TGTGCCTGGAGTAAAGACAGGGCAAATAATTCACCCCTCCACTTT. Complete variable domain (other parts from reference TRBV30 and TRBJ1-6): SQTIHQWPATLVQPVGSPLSLECTVEGTSNPNLYWYRQAAGRGLQLLFYSVGIGQISSEVPQNLSASRPQDRQFILSSKKLLLSDSGFYLCAWSKDRANNSPLHFGNGTRLTVT.

The chain joins TRBV5-1 to TRBJ2-7, with TRBD1 identical over 11 bases. CDR1 is SGHRS and CDR2 is YFSETQ in the germline V gene. V lost 6 bases to trimming and J lost 0 bases; unmatched junction nucleotides: 5. The CDR3 loop spans 15 amino acids. CDR3 region: CASNKGTGGSYEQYF. In DNA, the CDR3 is TGCGCCAGCAACAAAGGGACAGGGGGCTCCTACGAGCAGTACTTC.

This chain links TRBV28 with TRBJ1-6; possible D gene TRBD1, 5 bases. This CDR3 region has 15 residues. V gave up 7 bases and J gave up 0 bases, with 10 bases separating them. The V gene's germline CDR1 is MDHEN and CDR2 SYDVKM. The CDR3 region is CASIGASSYNSPLHF. In DNA form, the CDR3 reads TGTGCCAGCATTGGGGCGAGCTCCTATAATTCACCCCTCCACTTT.

The chain links TRBV15 to TRBJ2-1; D is unclear. The CDR3 totals 12 residues. V lost 2 bases to trimming and J lost 6 bases, with 5 bases between them. CDR1 LNHNV and CDR2 YYDKDF come from the germline V gene (reference sequence). The CDR3 spells CATSRHGNEQFF. DNA of the CDR3: TGTGCCACCAGCAGACACGGCAATGAGCAGTTCTTC.

This chain uses TRBV19 with TRBJ2-7, with D tentatively TRBD2 (6 bases). The germline V gene encodes CDR1 LNHDA and CDR2 SQIVND (reference sequence). Trimming took off 7 bases at V and 7 bases at J, with 17 bases between the two ends. The CDR3 contains 13 residues. CDR3 in DNA: TGTGCCAGTACCCCTATGGGGGGTGGGGAGCAGTACTTC. Translating it yields CASTPMGGGEQYF.

V gene TRBV19 combines with J gene TRBJ1-5, with 7 bases that match TRBD1. Looked up from germline, CDR1 is LNHDA and CDR2 is SQIVND (reference sequence). With 6 bases clipped from V and 0 bases from J, the junction kept 8 bases outside the gene matches. CDR3 size: 16 residues. The CDR3 region has the DNA TGTGCCAGTAGCATCGGGACAGACTATAGCAATCAGCCCCAGCATTTT. Translated: CASSIGTDYSNQPQHF.

The V gene is TRBV9, the J gene TRBJ2-2, with 8 positions matching TRBD1. Looked up from germline, CDR1 is SGDLS and CDR2 is YYNGEE. V lost 5 bases and J lost 7; bases outside the gene matches: 4. The CDR3 is 13 residues long. CDR3 in DNA: TGTGCCAGCAGTCAACAGGGGGTCGGGGAGCTGTTTTTT. Amino acids: CASSQQGVGELFF.

The chain links TRBV2 to TRBJ2-1; 13 bases fit TRBD2. The CDR3 contains 14 residues. Losses at the gene ends were 5 bases for V and 10 bases for J; bases not matched to a gene: 5. Looked up from germline, CDR1 is SNHLY and CDR2 is FYNNEI. The CDR3 coding sequence is TGTGCCAGCAGTCAGACTAGCGGGGGGCACGAGCAGTTCTTC. It specifies CASSQTSGGHEQFF.

The V gene is TRBV7-9, the J gene TRBJ1-2, with a possible D match to TRBD1 (6 bases). Trimming stripped 4 bases from V and 1 base from J, with 16 bases between. The CDR3 totals 16 residues. Germline assignment: CDR1 SEHNR and CDR2 FQNEAQ (reference sequence). CDR3 sequence reads: CASSSAFRGSNYGYTF. CDR3 in DNA: TGTGCCAGCAGCTCGGCTTTCAGGGGCAGTAACTATGGCTACACCTTC. Variable domain in full (rest from reference TRBV7-9 and TRBJ1-2): DTGVSQNPRHKITKRGQNVTFRCDPISEHNRLYWYRQTLGQGPEFLTYFQNEAQLEKSRLLSDRFSAERPKGSFSTLEIQRTEQGDSAMYLCASSSAFRGSNYGYTFGSGTRLTVV.

This rearrangement joins TRBV5-6 to TRBJ1-2, with D possibly TRBD1 on 5 matching bases. The CDR3 contains 14 residues. V lost 3 bases, J lost 4 bases, and 13 bases lay in between. Germline V gene sequence: CDR1 SGHDT, CDR2 YYEEEE. The CDR3 protein is CASSWGDGPYGYTF. The DNA for the CDR3 is TGTGCCAGCAGCTGGGGCGACGGCCCCTATGGCTACACCTTC.

The J gene is TRBJ2-5, the V gene TRBV5-1; 8 bases are shared with TRBD2. Unmatched junction bases numbered 10, after V lost 4 bases and J lost 5 bases. Germline lookup yields CDR1 SGHRS and CDR2 YFSETQ. CDR3 length: 15 amino acids. For the CDR3, the DNA is TGCGCCAGCAGCCCCGTCGAGCGGGGGTGGGAGACCCAGTACTTC. This encodes CASSPVERGWETQYF.

This chain joins TRBV2 and TRBJ2-7, with a possible D match to TRBD2 (6 bases). Germline assignment: CDR1 SNHLY and CDR2 FYNNEI. This CDR3 is 19 amino acids long. The V end lost 4 bases, the J end lost 4 bases, and 29 bases lay between the germline ends. CDR3 coding DNA: TGTGCCAGCAGTGGACGAGGAAGTAGCGGAACCCCCGGTGGATACGAGCAGTACTTC. The encoded protein is CASSGRGSSGTPGGYEQYF.

The chain uses TRBV9 and TRBJ2-6; no clear D. V lost 0 bases and J lost 0, with 4 bases in between. The CDR3 runs 15 residues. CDR1 is SGDLS and CDR2 is YYNGEE in the germline V gene. CDR3 sequence reads: CASSVDISGANVLTF. CDR3 sequence (DNA): TGTGCCAGCAGCGTAGACATCTCTGGGGCCAACGTCCTGACTTTC.

J is TRBJ2-7 and V is TRBV12-3 or TRBV12-4, with no clear D. The CDR3 length is 13 residues. Trimming took 5 bases from V and 2 from J, leaving 10 bases between them. CDR3 region: CASSPTPTYEQYF. The CDR3 nucleotides read TGTGCCAGCAGTCCGACACCCACCTACGAGCAGTACTTC.

The rearrangement uses TRBV5-1 and TRBJ1-1; TRBD1 agrees at 8 bases. With V trimmed by 2 bases and J by 5 bases, 8 bases remained unmatched. Per germline, CDR1 SGHRS and CDR2 YFSETQ. The CDR3 totals 15 residues. The CDR3 reads CASSFVTGARTEAFF. CDR3 in DNA: TGCGCCAGCAGCTTCGTGACAGGGGCCCGAACTGAAGCTTTCTTT.